A selection of T cell receptor beta chains follows, all from one sample in a study of T cell responses to AZD1222 COVID-19 vaccine. Clones were sequenced by immunoSEQ multiplex PCR, and TCRdb holds only the in-frame ones, with some missing. The profile covers over 50,000 clones, with less than 90% appearing a single time and less than 9.5% taken by the ten largest. The sample consisted of peripheral blood, taken on day 0 of AZD1222 vaccination. Receptors originate from an adult in good health. Each CDR3 is given without its conserved first and last residue. D genes are given only for firm matches.

d_call j_call v_call cdr3_aa
TRBD2 TRBJ2-3 TRBV28 ASSSGLLAGGQEDTQY
TRBD1 TRBJ1-1 TRBV6-5 ASKTGATTEAF
- TRBJ1-1 TRBV5-1 ASSLGTPGGGEAF
- TRBJ2-1 TRBV2 ASTDGEQF
TRBD1 TRBJ2-7 TRBV19 ASSTIRDSYEQY
- TRBJ1-2 TRBV28 ASSFQTVYGYT
- TRBJ1-6 TRBV9 ASSPRGGADSPLH
- TRBJ2-1 TRBV3-1/TRBV3-2 ASSQTRNNEQF
- TRBJ1-3 TRBV25-1 ASSGDTVSGNTIY
- TRBJ1-1 TRBV4-1 ASSPREENTEAF
- TRBJ1-1 TRBV5-4 ASSPEPGGNTEAF
TRBD1 TRBJ1-2 TRBV11-1 ASSPRLGGRYGYT
- TRBJ2-7 TRBV5-1 ASRETEAYEQY
- TRBJ2-5 TRBV10-3 AIKQPSGETQY
TRBD1 TRBJ1-5 TRBV30 AWSVPRGYGNQPQH
TRBD2 TRBJ2-1 TRBV5-1 ASSLAAGEGNEQF
- TRBJ1-2 TRBV6-5 ASSLGGVGYT
- TRBJ1-2 TRBV27 ASSFQGVNGYT
TRBD1 TRBJ2-1 TRBV20-1 SASASYGTVSYNEQF
TRBD1 TRBJ2-7 TRBV6-5 ASRRGQGTYEQY
- TRBJ1-5 TRBV25-1 ASSQTGNQPQH
TRBD1 TRBJ2-2 TRBV5-8 ASSLPGGPRSTGELF
- TRBJ2-7 TRBV7-9 ASSLGGAEQY
TRBD1 TRBJ1-2 TRBV6-5 ASRDGQALYGYT
TRBD1 TRBJ2-2 TRBV3-1/TRBV3-2 ASSPWDRSYLDTGELF